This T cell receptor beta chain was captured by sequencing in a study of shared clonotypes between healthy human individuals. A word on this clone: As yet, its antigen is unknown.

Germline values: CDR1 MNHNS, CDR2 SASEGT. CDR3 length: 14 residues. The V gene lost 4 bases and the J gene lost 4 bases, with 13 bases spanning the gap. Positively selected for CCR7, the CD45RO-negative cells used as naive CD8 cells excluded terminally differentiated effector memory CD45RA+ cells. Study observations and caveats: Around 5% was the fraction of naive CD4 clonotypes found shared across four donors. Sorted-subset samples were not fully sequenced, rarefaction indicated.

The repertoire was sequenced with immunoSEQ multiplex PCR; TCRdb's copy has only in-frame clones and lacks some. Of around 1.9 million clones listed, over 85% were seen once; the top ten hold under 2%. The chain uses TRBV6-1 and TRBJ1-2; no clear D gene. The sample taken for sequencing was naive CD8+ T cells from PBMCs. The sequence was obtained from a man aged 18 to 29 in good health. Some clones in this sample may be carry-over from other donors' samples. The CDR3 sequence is CASSGGRTFYGYTF. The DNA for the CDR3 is TGTGCCAGCAGTGGAGGACGGACTTTCTATGGCTACACCTTC.